This TCR beta chain is drawn from a study of cytomegalovirus exposure and HLA in healthy donors. The donors were in the roughly 130-subject validation cohort, distinct from the approximately 610-subject first cohort. Some clones are missing from TCRdb's copy, which holds only in-frame ones; the method was immunoSEQ multiplex PCR. The sample carries 95,000 to 150,000 clones, approximately 94% recorded once. V lost 3 bases, J lost 4 bases, and 12 bases lay in between. The germline V gene encodes CDR1 MNHNS and CDR2 SASEGT. The CDR3 contains 14 residues. The specimen was PBMCs. The clonotype was recovered from a woman aged 18-29 years in good health and CMV-seronegative. This sequence joins TRBV6-1 and TRBJ2-5; D is undetermined. This chain's CDR3 is CASSESSYRETQYF. Written as DNA, the CDR3 is TGTGCCAGCAGTGAGTCTTCCTATCGAGAGACCCAGTACTTC.